Included here is one T cell receptor (beta chain) sequence, with context. The method was immunoSEQ multiplex PCR; TCRdb's version includes in-frame clones alone and lacks a portion of them. The table shows 90,000 to 150,000 clones, with roughly 83% occurring only once. V shed 4 bases and J shed 8 bases, with 16 bases lying between them. Germline assignment: CDR1 SGHNT and CDR2 YYREEE (reference sequence). The CDR3 has 14 residues. The record originates from a study of blood T cell repertoires in COVID-19. The rearrangement uses TRBV5-4 and TRBJ2-1, with TRBD1 as a possible D gene (6 bases). The specimen was peripheral blood. The TCR comes from a woman aged 80 or over with acute or convalescent COVID-19. CDR3 sequence: CASSLNRGNDEQFF. The DNA of the CDR3 is TGTGCCAGCAGCCTTAATAGGGGGAACGATGAGCAGTTCTTC. Supplemented by reference TRBV5-4 and TRBJ2-1, the full variable domain reads ETGVTQSPTHLIKTRGQQVTLRCSSQSGHNTVSWYQQALGQGPQFIFQYYREEENGRGNFPPRFSGLQFPNYSSELNVNALELDDSALYLCASSLNRGNDEQFFGPGTRLTVL.